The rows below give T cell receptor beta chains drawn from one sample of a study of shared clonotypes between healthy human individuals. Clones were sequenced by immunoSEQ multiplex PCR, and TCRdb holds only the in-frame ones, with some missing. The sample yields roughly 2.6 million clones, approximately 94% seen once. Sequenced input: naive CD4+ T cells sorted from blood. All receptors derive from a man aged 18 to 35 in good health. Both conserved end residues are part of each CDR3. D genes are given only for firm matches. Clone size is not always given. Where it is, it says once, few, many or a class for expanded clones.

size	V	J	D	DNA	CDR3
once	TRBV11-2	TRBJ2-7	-	TGTGCCAGCAGATCATTTGCGGACAGAAAATACGAGCAGTACTTC	CASRSFADRKYEQYF
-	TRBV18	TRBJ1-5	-	TGTGCCAGCTCACCAGGGTCGGCGCAAAATCAGCCCCAGCATTTT	CASSPGSAQNQPQHF
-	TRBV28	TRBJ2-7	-	TGTGCCAGCAGCCCGGGACCGGTCTACGAGCAGTACTTC	CASSPGPVYEQYF
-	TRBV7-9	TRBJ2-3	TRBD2	TGTGCCAGCAGCTCAGAACTAGCGGGAGGGCCCCCGGGCGCAGATACGCAGTATTTT	CASSSELAGGPPGADTQYF
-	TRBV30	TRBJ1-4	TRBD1	TGTGCCTGGAGTTCGGGACAGGGACATGAAAAACTGTTTTTT	CAWSSGQGHEKLFF
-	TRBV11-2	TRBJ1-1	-	TGTGCCAGCAGCTCCGAGGGACCGTACACTGAAGCTTTCTTT	CASSSEGPYTEAFF
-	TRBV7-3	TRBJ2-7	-	TGTGCCAGCAGCTTATTCGACCGACCCTACGAGCAGTACTTC	CASSLFDRPYEQYF
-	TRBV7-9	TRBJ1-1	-	TGTGCCAGCAGCTCGATATCCTCTGAAGCTTTCTTT	CASSSISSEAFF
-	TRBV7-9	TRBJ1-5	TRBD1	TGTGCCAGCAGCCCGGGACAGTCTGGTCAGCCCCAGCATTTT	CASSPGQSGQPQHF
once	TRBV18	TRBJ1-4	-	TGTGCCAGCTCACCGGGCTTCGGTAATGAAAAACTGTTTTTT	CASSPGFGNEKLFF
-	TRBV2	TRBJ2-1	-	TGTGCCAGCAGTATTTACAATGAGCAGTTCTTC	CASSIYNEQFF
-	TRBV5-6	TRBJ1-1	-	TGTGCCAGCAGCTTTGCTCAGGCTACCATGAACACTGAAGCTTTCTTT	CASSFAQATMNTEAFF
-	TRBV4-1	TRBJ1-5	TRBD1	TGCGCCAGCAGCCAATCCCGGGACAGTAGCAATCAGCCCCAGCATTTT	CASSQSRDSSNQPQHF
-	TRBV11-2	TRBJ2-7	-	TGTGCCAGCAGCTTAGTTATAACTTATAATTACGAGCAGTACTTC	CASSLVITYNYEQYF